This TCR beta chain comes out of a study of human T cells and chemical hapten exposure. Germline values: CDR1 SEHNR, CDR2 FQNEAQ (reference sequence). The CDR3 loop spans 15 amino acids. V was shortened by 2 bases and J by 5 bases, with 12 bases between the two germline ends. Original data processing: Counting gave a median of roughly 97,000 TCRs per sample, with values ranging from about 23,224 to 690,600. TCRdb re-called the RACE reads through MiXCR, storing one row per CDR3 protein. The V and J calls come from TCRdb's annotation, not from the publication. Here the sample spans around 120,000 distinct CDR3 sequences, roughly 9.6% being singletons. This clonotype was found many times. What it binds is unknown. Time point reported: patch test 1, 2 weeks after DPC sensitization. The sample's treatment: therapeutic diphenylcyclopropenone sensitization with weekly scalp DPC. Blood was collected ahead of every patch test applied. Suited to DPC and affected by alopecia, the donors ranged from 18 to 70 years old.

General study points: High-frequency TCRs, those above 1 in 1000, stayed the same after DPC sensitization.

The receptor was derived from a woman aged 40 to 50 with alopecia areata. Some clones in this sample may be carry-over from other donors' samples. The input for sequencing was whole blood, taken in connection with sensitization to the hapten diphenylcyclopropenone (DPC). The J gene is TRBJ2-2, the V gene TRBV7-9; D possibly matches TRBD1 or TRBD2 (6 bases each). CDR3 DNA sequence: TGTGCCAGCAGCTTACAGGGGACTGGGACCGGGGAGCTGTTTTTT. Its translation: CASSLQGTGTGELFF.